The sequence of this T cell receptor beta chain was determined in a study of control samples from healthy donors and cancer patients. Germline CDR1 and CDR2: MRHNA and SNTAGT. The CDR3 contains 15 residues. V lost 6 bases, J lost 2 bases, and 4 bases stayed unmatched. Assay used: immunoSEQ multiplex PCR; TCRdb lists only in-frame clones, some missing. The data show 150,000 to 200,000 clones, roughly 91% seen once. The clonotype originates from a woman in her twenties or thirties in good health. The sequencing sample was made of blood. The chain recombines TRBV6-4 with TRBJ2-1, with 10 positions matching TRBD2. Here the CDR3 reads CASSLLAGAYNEQFF. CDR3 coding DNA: TGTGCCAGCAGCCTCCTAGCGGGAGCCTACAATGAGCAGTTCTTC.